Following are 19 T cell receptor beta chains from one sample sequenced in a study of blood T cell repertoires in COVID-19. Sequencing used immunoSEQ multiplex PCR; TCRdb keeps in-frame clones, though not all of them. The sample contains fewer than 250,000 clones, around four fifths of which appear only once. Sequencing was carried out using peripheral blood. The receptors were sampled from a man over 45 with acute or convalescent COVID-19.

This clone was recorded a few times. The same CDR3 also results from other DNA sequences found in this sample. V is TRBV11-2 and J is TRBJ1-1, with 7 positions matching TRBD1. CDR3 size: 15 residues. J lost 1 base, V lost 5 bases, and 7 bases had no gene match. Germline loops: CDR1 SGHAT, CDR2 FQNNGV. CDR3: CASSPRTGWNTEAFF. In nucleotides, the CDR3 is TGTGCCAGCAGCCCACGGACAGGATGGAACACTGAAGCTTTCTTT.

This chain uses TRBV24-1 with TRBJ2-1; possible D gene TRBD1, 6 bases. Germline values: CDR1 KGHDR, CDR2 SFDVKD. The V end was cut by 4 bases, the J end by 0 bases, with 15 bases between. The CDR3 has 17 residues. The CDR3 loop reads CATSDPSAGVSYNEQFF. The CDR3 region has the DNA TGTGCCACCAGTGACCCCAGCGCAGGGGTCTCCTACAATGAGCAGTTCTTC.

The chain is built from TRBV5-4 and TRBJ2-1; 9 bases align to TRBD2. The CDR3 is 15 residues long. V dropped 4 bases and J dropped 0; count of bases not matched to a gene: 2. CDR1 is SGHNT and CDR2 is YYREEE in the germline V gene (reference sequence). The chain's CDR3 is CASSGSGSSYNEQFF. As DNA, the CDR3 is TGTGCCAGCAGCGGTAGCGGGAGCTCCTACAATGAGCAGTTCTTC.

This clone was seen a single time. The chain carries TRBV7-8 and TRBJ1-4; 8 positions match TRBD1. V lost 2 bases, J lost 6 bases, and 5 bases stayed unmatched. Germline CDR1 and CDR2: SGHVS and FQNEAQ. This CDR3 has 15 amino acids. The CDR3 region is CASSLWTGSHEKLFF. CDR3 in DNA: TGTGCCAGCAGCTTATGGACAGGGTCCCATGAAAAACTGTTTTTT.

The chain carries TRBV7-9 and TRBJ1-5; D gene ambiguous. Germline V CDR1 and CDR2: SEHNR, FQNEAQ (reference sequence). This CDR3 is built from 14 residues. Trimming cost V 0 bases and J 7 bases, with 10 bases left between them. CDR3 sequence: CASSLASVEQPQHF. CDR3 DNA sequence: TGTGCCAGCAGCTTAGCCTCGGTGGAGCAGCCCCAGCATTTT.

The CDR3 here is CASNFQGQGSITEAFF. The CDR3 DNA reads TGTGCCAGTAACTTCCAGGGACAGGGGAGTATCACTGAAGCTTTCTTT. This sequence joins TRBV19 and TRBJ1-1, with TRBD1 matching over 10 bases. CDR1 LNHDA and CDR2 SQIVND come from the germline V gene (reference sequence). J was trimmed by 4 bases and V by 7 bases; bases with no gene match: 12. The CDR3 is 16 residues long.

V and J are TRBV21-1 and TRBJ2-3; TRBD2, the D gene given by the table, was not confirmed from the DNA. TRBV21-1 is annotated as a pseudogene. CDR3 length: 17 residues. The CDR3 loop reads CASSKIRLAGEFGTQYF. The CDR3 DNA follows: TGTGCCAGCAGCAAAATTAGGCTAGCGGGGGAGTTTGGTACGCAGTATTTT.

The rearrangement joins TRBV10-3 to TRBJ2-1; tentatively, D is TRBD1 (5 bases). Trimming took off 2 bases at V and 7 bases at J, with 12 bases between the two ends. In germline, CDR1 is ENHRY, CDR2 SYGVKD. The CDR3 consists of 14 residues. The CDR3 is CAISEQSGLNEQFF. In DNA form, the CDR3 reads TGTGCCATCAGTGAGCAGTCAGGGTTGAATGAGCAGTTCTTC.

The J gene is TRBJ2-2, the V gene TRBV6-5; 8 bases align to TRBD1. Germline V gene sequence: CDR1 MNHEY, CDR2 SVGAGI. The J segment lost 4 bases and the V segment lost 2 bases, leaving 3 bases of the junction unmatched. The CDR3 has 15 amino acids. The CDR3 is CASSYQGARTGELFF. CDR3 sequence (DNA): TGTGCCAGCAGTTACCAGGGGGCGCGCACCGGGGAGCTGTTTTTT.

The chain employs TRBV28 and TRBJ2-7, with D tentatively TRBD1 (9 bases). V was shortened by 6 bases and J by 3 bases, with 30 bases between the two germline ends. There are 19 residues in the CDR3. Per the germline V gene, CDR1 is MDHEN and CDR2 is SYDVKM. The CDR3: CASSPTGGGGRGAIYEQYF. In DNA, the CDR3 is TGTGCCAGCAGCCCCACAGGGGGCGGCGGGCGGGGGGCGATCTACGAGCAGTACTTC.

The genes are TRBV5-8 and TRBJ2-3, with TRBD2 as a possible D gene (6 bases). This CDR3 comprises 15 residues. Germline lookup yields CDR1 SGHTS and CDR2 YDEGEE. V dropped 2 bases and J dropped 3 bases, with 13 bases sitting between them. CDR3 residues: CASSFPPGGTDTQYF. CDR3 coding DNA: TGTGCCAGCAGCTTCCCGCCAGGAGGGACAGATACGCAGTATTTT.

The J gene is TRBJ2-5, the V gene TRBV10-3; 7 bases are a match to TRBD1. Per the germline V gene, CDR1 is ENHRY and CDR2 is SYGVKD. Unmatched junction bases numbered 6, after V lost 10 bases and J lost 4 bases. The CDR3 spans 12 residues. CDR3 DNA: TGTGCCACTAGGACAGGACCAGAGACCCAGTACTTC. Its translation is CATRTGPETQYF.

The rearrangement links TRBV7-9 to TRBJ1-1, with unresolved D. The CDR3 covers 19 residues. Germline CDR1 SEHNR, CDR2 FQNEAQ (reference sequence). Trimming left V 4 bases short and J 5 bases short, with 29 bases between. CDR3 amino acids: CASSSYPIQGRVADTEAFF. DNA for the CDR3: TGTGCCAGCAGCTCTTATCCGATCCAAGGTCGAGTCGCGGATACTGAAGCTTTCTTT.

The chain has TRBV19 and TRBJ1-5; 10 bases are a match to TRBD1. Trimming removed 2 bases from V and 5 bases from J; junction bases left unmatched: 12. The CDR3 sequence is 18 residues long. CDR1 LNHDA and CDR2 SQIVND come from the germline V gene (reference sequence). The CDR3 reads CASSIFPRGTGVYQPQHF. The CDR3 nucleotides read TGTGCCAGTAGTATATTTCCCAGAGGGACAGGGGTTTATCAGCCCCAGCATTTT.

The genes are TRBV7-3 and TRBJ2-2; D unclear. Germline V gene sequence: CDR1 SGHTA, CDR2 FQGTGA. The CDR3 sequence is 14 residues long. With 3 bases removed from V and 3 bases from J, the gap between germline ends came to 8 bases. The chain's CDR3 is CASSFGLDTGELFF. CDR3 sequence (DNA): TGTGCCAGCAGCTTTGGGCTCGACACCGGGGAGCTGTTTTTT.

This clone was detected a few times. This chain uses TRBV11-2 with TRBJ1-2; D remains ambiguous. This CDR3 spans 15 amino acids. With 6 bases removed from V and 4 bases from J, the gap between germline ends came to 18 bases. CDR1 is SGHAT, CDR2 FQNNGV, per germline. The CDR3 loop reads CASRLVGREAYGYTF. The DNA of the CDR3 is TGTGCCAGCAGGTTGGTCGGTCGGGAAGCCTATGGCTACACCTTC.

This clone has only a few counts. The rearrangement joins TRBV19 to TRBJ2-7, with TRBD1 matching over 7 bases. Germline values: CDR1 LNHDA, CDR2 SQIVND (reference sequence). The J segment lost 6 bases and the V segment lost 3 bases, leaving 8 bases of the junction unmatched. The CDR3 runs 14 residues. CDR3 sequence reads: CASSMGPAGGEQYF. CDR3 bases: TGTGCCAGTAGTATGGGCCCCGCAGGGGGCGAGCAGTACTTC.

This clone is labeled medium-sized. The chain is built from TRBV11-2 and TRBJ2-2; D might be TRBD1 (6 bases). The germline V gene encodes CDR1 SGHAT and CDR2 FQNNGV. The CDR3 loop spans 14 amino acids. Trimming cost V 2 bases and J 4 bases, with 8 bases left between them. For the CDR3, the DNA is TGTGCCAGCAGCTTAATAGGGGGCACCGGGGAGCTGTTTTTT. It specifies CASSLIGGTGELFF.

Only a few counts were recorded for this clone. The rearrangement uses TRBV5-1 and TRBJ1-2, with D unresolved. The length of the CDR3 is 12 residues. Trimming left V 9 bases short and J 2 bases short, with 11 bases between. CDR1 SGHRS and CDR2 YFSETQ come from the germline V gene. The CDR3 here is CATSGDNYGYTF. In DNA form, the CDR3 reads TGCGCCACCTCGGGAGACAACTATGGCTACACCTTC.